Each of the 24 T cell receptor beta chains below was sequenced from the same sample in a study of shared clonotypes between healthy human individuals. The method was immunoSEQ multiplex PCR; TCRdb's version includes in-frame clones alone and lacks a portion of them. The sample contains roughly 2,300,000 clones, roughly 92% of which appear only once. What was sequenced was naive CD4+ T cells from PBMCs. Sample subset: CD45RA+ positively selected. Receptor source: a man younger than 30 in good health. Some clones in this sample may be carry-over from other donors' samples.

The V gene is TRBV27, the J gene TRBJ1-6; D uncertain. Trimming took off 0 bases at V and 11 bases at J, with 8 bases between the two ends. CDR1 is MNHEY and CDR2 is SMNVEV in the germline V gene (reference sequence). There are 13 residues in the CDR3. CDR3 coding DNA: TGTGCCAGCAGTTTATCCCGTCTGACACCCCTCCACTTT. It encodes CASSLSRLTPLHF.

The V gene is TRBV5-4, the J gene TRBJ2-7, with 9 bases lining up with TRBD2. CDR1 SGHNT and CDR2 YYREEE come from the germline V gene (reference sequence). V dropped 5 bases and J dropped 4; count of bases not matched to a gene: 7. The CDR3 is 14 amino acids. The CDR3 sequence: CASRKGLADYEQYF. The DNA for the CDR3 is TGTGCCAGCAGAAAGGGACTAGCAGATTACGAGCAGTACTTC.

This clone has just one count. V usage is TRBV7-9 and J usage is TRBJ2-1; D might be TRBD2 (5 bases). V gave up 5 bases and J gave up 0 bases, with 14 bases separating them. This CDR3 contains 16 residues. Germline V gene sequence: CDR1 SEHNR, CDR2 FQNEAQ (reference sequence). The CDR3 DNA sequence: TGTGCCAGCAGCCCATGGACTGGTGCCTCCTACAATGAGCAGTTCTTC. Encoded protein: CASSPWTGASYNEQFF.

V gene TRBV27 combines with J gene TRBJ1-4; D uncertain. CDR1 MNHEY and CDR2 SMNVEV come from the germline V gene (reference sequence). This CDR3 region has 16 residues. Trimming removed 2 bases at V and 5 bases at J, with 15 bases between. CDR3 DNA: TGTGCCAGCAGTTTAGTTCCAAACCGTCCGAATGAAAAACTGTTTTTT. Its translation is CASSLVPNRPNEKLFF.

The gene calls are TRBV5-1 and TRBJ2-3, with unresolved D. This CDR3 region has 15 residues. Germline V gene lookup returns CDR1 SGHRS and CDR2 YFSETQ. V dropped 4 bases and J dropped 0 bases, with 12 bases sitting between them. The CDR3 spells CASSPVVTSTDTQYF. CDR3 nucleotide sequence: TGCGCCAGCAGCCCGGTAGTTACTAGCACAGATACGCAGTATTTT.

The rearrangement joins TRBV5-6 to TRBJ2-5; 8 positions match TRBD2. The J call is doubtful: the DNA matches TRBJ2-7 better. The CDR3 consists of 15 residues. CDR1 is SGHDT and CDR2 is YYEEEE in the germline V gene. CDR3 in amino acids: CASSPSGRRTYEQYF. The CDR3 DNA reads TGTGCCAGCAGTCCAAGCGGGAGAAGGACCTACGAGCAGTACTTC.

The chain has TRBV2 and TRBJ2-1; 7 nucleotides agree with TRBD2. V was pared by 3 bases and J by 1 base, with 3 bases of the junction left unmatched. The germline gives CDR1 SNHLY, CDR2 FYNNEI. The CDR3 contains 15 residues. The CDR3 region is CASSDRRESYNEQFF. CDR3 bases: TGTGCCAGCAGTGACCGGCGGGAGTCCTACAATGAGCAGTTCTTC. The whole variable domain, remainder taken from reference TRBV2 and TRBJ2-1, is EPEVTQTPSHQVTQMGQEVILRCVPISNHLYFYWYRQILGQKVEFLVSFYNNEISEKSEIFDDQFSVERPDGSNFTLKIRSTKLEDSAMYFCASSDRRESYNEQFFGPGTRLTVL.

CDR3 region: CASSIYSGDEKLFF. Written as DNA, the CDR3 is TGTGCCAGTAGTATATATTCGGGGGATGAAAAACTGTTTTTT. The V call is TRBV19, the J call TRBJ1-4; weak D call: TRBD1 (5 bases). The V and J ends lost 2 bases and 6 bases respectively, with 10 bases between them. CDR1 is LNHDA and CDR2 is SQIVND in the germline V gene (reference sequence). The CDR3 is 14 amino acids.

The chain employs TRBV5-1 and TRBJ2-7; 8 positions match TRBD1. Losses at the gene ends were 4 bases for V and 1 base for J; bases not matched to a gene: 10. Germline V gene data show CDR1 as SGHRS and CDR2 as YFSETQ. The CDR3 is 16 residues long. The CDR3 DNA sequence: TGCGCCAGCAGCCCCACTCCCGGGACAGGATCCTACGAGCAGTACTTC. Amino acid sequence: CASSPTPGTGSYEQYF.

The chain joins TRBV5-1 to TRBJ2-4; 7 bases agree with TRBD1. The V gene's germline CDR1 is SGHRS and CDR2 YFSETQ. This CDR3 is 15 amino acids long. Losses at the gene ends were 0 bases for V and 3 bases for J; bases not matched to a gene: 3. The CDR3 here is CASSLGGTDKNIQYF. The CDR3 region has the DNA TGCGCCAGCAGCTTGGGTGGGACAGACAAAAACATTCAGTACTTC.

Turning to this clone: At the DNA level, this CDR3 is encoded by other sequences in the same sample as well. This chain joins TRBV13 and TRBJ2-7, with D hard to call. Germline V CDR1 and CDR2: PRHDT, FYEKMQ (reference sequence). V was shortened by 3 bases and J by 0 bases, with 0 bases between the two germline ends. The CDR3 is 11 residues long. CDR3 residues: CASSFSYEQYF. CDR3 coding DNA: TGTGCCAGCAGCTTCTCCTACGAGCAGTACTTC.

V is TRBV7-2 and J is TRBJ2-7; 11 nucleotides align to TRBD2. The CDR3 consists of 16 residues. J lost 1 base, V lost 3 bases, and 5 bases had no gene match. Germline V gene lookup returns CDR1 SGHTA and CDR2 FQGNSA. CDR3 DNA: TGTGCCAGCAGCTTCGCGGGACTAGCGGTATCCTACGAGCAGTACTTC. This codes for CASSFAGLAVSYEQYF.

The genes are TRBV10-3 and TRBJ2-5, with D unresolved. This CDR3 is built from 13 residues. Germline CDR1 and CDR2: ENHRY and SYGVKD. Deletions cut 10 bases from V and 11 bases from J, with 23 bases between. The CDR3 region has the DNA TGTGCCACTGCCGAAGGGTCCACCCTACGGCAGTACTTC. It codes for CATAEGSTLRQYF.

The chain couples TRBV27 to TRBJ1-6; D is ambiguous. The germline V and J ends were trimmed by 2 bases and 7 bases, with 12 bases remaining between them. The CDR3 is 15 amino acids. Germline V gene sequence: CDR1 MNHEY, CDR2 SMNVEV (reference sequence). CDR3 nucleotide sequence: TGTGCCAGCAGTTTAGCGGGCCTAAGAAATTCACCCCTCCACTTT. It codes for CASSLAGLRNSPLHF.

This clone showed up just once. CDR3 nucleotides: TGTGCCAGCAGCCCAGAGGGAGGGAGGGGTGGAAAACTGTTTTTT. Amino acids: CASSPEGGRGGKLFF. The gene calls are TRBV9 and TRBJ1-4; perhaps TRBD1 as D (5 bases). Germline lookup yields CDR1 SGDLS and CDR2 YYNGEE. The CDR3 contains 15 residues. Trimming removed 4 bases at V and 10 bases at J, with 20 bases between. Full variable domain (missing parts from reference TRBV9 and TRBJ1-4): DSGVTQTPKHLITATGQRVTLRCSPRSGDLSVYWYQQSLDQGLQFLIQYYNGEERAKGNILERFSAQQFPDLHSELNLSSLELGDSALYFCASSPEGGRGGKLFFGSGTQLSVL.

V and J are TRBV15 and TRBJ2-1; TRBD2 agrees at 11 bases. Germline assignment: CDR1 LNHNV and CDR2 YYDKDF (reference sequence). The CDR3 is made up of 17 amino acids. V lost 0 bases, J lost 10 bases, and 11 bases stayed unmatched. CDR3 region: CATSRDPGLAAPWEQFF. CDR3 coding DNA: TGTGCCACCAGCAGAGATCCGGGACTAGCGGCCCCTTGGGAGCAGTTCTTC.

This clone has only one observation. Distinct nucleotide sequences in the sample also encode this CDR3. This chain links TRBV7-9 with TRBJ1-5; D unresolved. This CDR3 is built from 12 residues. Germline V gene sequence: CDR1 SEHNR, CDR2 FQNEAQ (reference sequence). The ends were cut back, 1 base at V and 6 bases at J, with 4 bases in the middle. The CDR3 here is CASSLGTQPQHF. DNA for the CDR3: TGTGCCAGCAGCTTAGGTACTCAGCCCCAGCATTTT.

The chain employs TRBV7-9 and TRBJ2-3, with D tentatively TRBD2 (5 bases). The germline V gene encodes CDR1 SEHNR and CDR2 FQNEAQ (reference sequence). The CDR3 spans 13 residues. Trimming removed 8 bases at V and 6 bases at J, with 15 bases between. CDR3 sequence reads: CASDGEPGDTQYF. CDR3 DNA sequence: TGTGCCAGCGACGGGGAACCGGGGGATACGCAGTATTTT.

As concerns this clone: Other DNA sequences in this specimen translate into the identical CDR3. The rearrangement links TRBV9 to TRBJ2-2; 9 bases map to TRBD2. The CDR3 covers 15 residues. Germline CDR1 reads SGDLS; CDR2 reads YYNGEE. The V gene end was trimmed by 0 bases and the J gene end by 5 bases; junction bases not matched to a gene: 2. Written as DNA, the CDR3 is TGTGCCAGCAGCGTAGTGAGCGGGGGGACCGGGGAGCTGTTTTTT. This translates into CASSVVSGGTGELFF.

The table lists this clone with a count of one. This rearrangement joins TRBV5-1 to TRBJ2-2; 10 positions agree with TRBD1. CDR1 is SGHRS, CDR2 YFSETQ, per germline. The junction had 10 bases not matched to a gene; V was cut back by 4 bases and J by 7 bases. The CDR3 is 16 residues long. CDR3 in DNA: TGCGCCAGCAGCCCACCCGGGACAGGGGCGGGCGGGGAGCTGTTTTTT. It codes for CASSPPGTGAGGELFF.

The chain employs TRBV6-1 and TRBJ1-3, with a weak D call TRBD1 (5 bases). V lost 4 bases and J lost 2, with 12 bases in between. Germline V CDR1 and CDR2: MNHNS, SASEGT. CDR3 length equals 15 residues. CDR3 amino acids: CASSATDRPGNTIYF. The CDR3 nucleotides are TGTGCCAGCAGTGCGACAGATCGTCCTGGAAACACCATATATTTT.

The rearrangement links TRBV30 to TRBJ1-5, with a tentative D call TRBD1 (6 bases). CDR1 and CDR2 (germline): GTSNPN, SVGIG (reference sequence). The CDR3 has 13 residues. V shed 7 bases and J shed 5 bases, with 15 bases lying between them. Here the CDR3 DNA reads TGTGCCTTCGCCTCACAGGGAGATCAGCCCCAGCATTTT. Amino acid sequence: CAFASQGDQPQHF.

The sample holds one count of this clone. The rearrangement uses TRBV6-6 and TRBJ2-7; tentative D call: TRBD2 (5 bases). CDR1 MNHNY and CDR2 SVGAGI come from the germline V gene (reference sequence). The V end was cut by 2 bases, the J end by 6 bases, with 11 bases between. The CDR3 runs to 13 residues. Here the CDR3 reads CASSYLGSGEQYF. In nucleotides, the CDR3 is TGTGCCAGCAGTTACCTTGGGAGTGGCGAGCAGTACTTC.

This chain joins TRBV7-8 and TRBJ2-1; 7 bases fit TRBD2. Germline V gene data show CDR1 as SGHVS and CDR2 as FQNEAQ. This CDR3 is 15 amino acids long. Trimming took 4 bases from V and 8 from J; bases not matched to a gene: 11. The CDR3 sequence: CASSYLGPRGDEQFF. As DNA, the CDR3 is TGTGCCAGCAGCTACCTCGGTCCCCGGGGGGATGAGCAGTTCTTC.